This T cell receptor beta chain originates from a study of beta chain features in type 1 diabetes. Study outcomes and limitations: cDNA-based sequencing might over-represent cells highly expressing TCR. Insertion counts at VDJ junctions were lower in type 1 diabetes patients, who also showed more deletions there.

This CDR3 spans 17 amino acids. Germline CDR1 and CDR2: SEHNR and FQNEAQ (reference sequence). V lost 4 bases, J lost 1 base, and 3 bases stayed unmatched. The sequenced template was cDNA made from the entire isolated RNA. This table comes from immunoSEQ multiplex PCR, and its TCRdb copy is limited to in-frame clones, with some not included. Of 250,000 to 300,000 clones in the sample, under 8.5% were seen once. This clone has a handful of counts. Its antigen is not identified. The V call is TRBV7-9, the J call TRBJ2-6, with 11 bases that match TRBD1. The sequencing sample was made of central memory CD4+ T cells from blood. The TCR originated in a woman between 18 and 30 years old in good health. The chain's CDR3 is CASSWGQGGSGANVLTF. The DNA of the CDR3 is TGTGCCAGCAGCTGGGGACAGGGGGGATCTGGGGCCAACGTCCTGACTTTC.